These 32 T cell receptor beta chains originate from one sample sequenced in a study of blood T cells in healthy people across ages. Through a sample-barcoded 5' primer and a J-beta primer mix, a second PCR was run for roughly 7 to 12 cycles. TCRdb redid the calling of the 5' RACE reads with MiXCR, one entry per CDR3 protein. The sample has 1.5 million or so distinct CDR3 sequences, about 42% seen once. Sequenced: blood. The receptor set was obtained from a woman aged 18 to 35 in good health.

CDR3: CSALGTGDGYTF. The CDR3 coding sequence is TGCAGTGCGCTCGGGACAGGCGATGGCTACACCTTC. This sequence joins TRBV20-1 and TRBJ1-2; 8 nucleotides align to TRBD1. CDR3 size: 12 residues. The germline gives CDR1 DFQATT, CDR2 SNEGSKA (reference sequence). The trim removed 6 bases at V and 6 bases at J, leaving 6 bases unmatched.

The chain carries TRBV12-3 or TRBV12-4 and TRBJ2-1; 7 bases agree with TRBD2. This CDR3 comprises 15 residues. V lost 5 bases to trimming and J lost 7 bases; unmatched junction nucleotides: 11. CDR3 sequence reads: CASSLQWGGGNEQFF. The CDR3 DNA is TGTGCCAGCAGTCTCCAGTGGGGGGGAGGGAATGAGCAGTTCTTC.

The chain couples TRBV20-1 to TRBJ2-5; 9 bases line up with TRBD1. The CDR3 totals 13 residues. CDR1 and CDR2 from the germline V gene are DFQATT and SNEGSKA (reference sequence). CDR3 in amino acids: CSAALDRGETQYF. DNA for the CDR3: TGCAGCGCCGCATTGGACAGGGGAGAGACCCAGTACTTC.

The V gene is TRBV12-3 or TRBV12-4, the J gene TRBJ2-3; 9 nucleotides align to TRBD1. The CDR3 extends over 18 amino acids. With 6 bases clipped from V and 4 bases from J, the junction kept 17 bases outside the gene matches. The DNA for the CDR3 is TGTGCCAGCAGAGGACCCGGGACAGGGCAAATTAATCCAGATACGCAGTATTTT. Translated: CASRGPGTGQINPDTQYF.

The chain couples TRBV21-1 to TRBJ2-1; the DNA was not compared with TRBD1, the D call given in the table. TRBV21-1 constitutes a pseudogene. The CDR3 length is 14 residues. Here the CDR3 DNA reads TGTGCCAGCACCCTAAGGAGGGGGGGCAAGGAGCAGTTCTTC. It specifies CASTLRRGGKEQFF.

This clonotype has ten or more counts. This chain joins TRBV28 and TRBJ1-1; the D is unclear. The germline V gene encodes CDR1 MDHEN and CDR2 SYDVKM. The CDR3 length is 11 residues. V gave up 6 bases and J gave up 1 base, with 3 bases separating them. CDR3: CASSSNTEAFF. CDR3 bases: TGTGCCAGCAGCTCGAACACTGAAGCTTTCTTT.

This clonotype was counted between two and nine times. The CDR3 is CSARVRSSYGYTF. DNA for the CDR3: TGCAGTGCTAGAGTACGGTCTTCCTATGGCTACACCTTC. This chain connects TRBV20-1 to TRBJ1-2; unclear D gene. V lost 1 base, J lost 4 bases, and 10 bases lay in between. The CDR3 is made up of 13 amino acids. Germline V gene lookup returns CDR1 DFQATT and CDR2 SNEGSKA (reference sequence).

The chain links TRBV28 to TRBJ2-3; 9 bases are shared with TRBD2. The germline V gene encodes CDR1 MDHEN and CDR2 SYDVKM. Germline trimming cut 3 bases from V and 2 bases from J; bases unmatched to any gene: 6. CDR3 length: 16 amino acids. The CDR3 loop is CASSFGRGGSTDTQYF. In DNA form, the CDR3 reads TGTGCCAGCAGTTTTGGGCGGGGGGGCTCCACAGATACGCAGTATTTT.

The chain has TRBV20-1 and TRBJ1-4; 9 nucleotides align to TRBD1. Germline CDR1 reads DFQATT; CDR2 reads SNEGSKA (reference sequence). This CDR3 is built from 14 residues. Trimming cost V 6 bases and J 9 bases; bases outside gene matches: 11. CDR3 coding DNA: TGCAGTGCAGACGAGACAGGGGGATTGAAAAAACTGTTTTTT. This translates into CSADETGGLKKLFF.

In this sample, this clonotype turned up once. Being one base from a much bigger clone, this may be a read error. The chain recombines TRBV4-1 with TRBJ2-1; no clear D. V was clipped by 1 base and J by 8 bases, with 15 bases between them. Germline V gives CDR1 MGHRA, CDR2 YSYEKL. This CDR3 is built from 15 residues. CDR3 residues: CASSQGRSPLYEQFF. As DNA, the CDR3 is TGCGCCAGCAGCCAAGGACGTAGCCCCCTTTATGAGCAGTTCTTC.

The chain is built from TRBV20-1 and TRBJ2-1; the D gene could be TRBD1 or TRBD2 (5 bases each). The J call is uncertain, as TRBJ2-7 better fits the DNA end. The CDR3 covers 16 residues. Germline CDR1 reads DFQATT; CDR2 reads SNEGSKA (reference sequence). The CDR3 coding sequence is TGCAGTGCTAGATATCCTTGGGGGAGCTCCTACAATGAGCAGTACTTC. This sequence encodes CSARYPWGSSYNEQYF.

This clonotype was detected once. The chain employs TRBV6-6 and TRBJ2-2, with 8 bases aligning to TRBD1. After removal of 2 bases from V and 5 bases from J, the junction contained 4 bases not matched to a gene. The CDR3 has 15 residues. The germline V gene has CDR1 MNHNY and CDR2 SVGAGI (reference sequence). The CDR3 DNA sequence: TGTGCCAGCAGTTACCCAGGGGGCAGTACCGGGGAGCTGTTTTTT. This encodes CASSYPGGSTGELFF.

This chain uses TRBV18 with TRBJ2-3; weak D call: TRBD2 (5 bases). The CDR3 runs to 15 residues. CDR1 is KGHSH, CDR2 LQKENI, per germline. V was cut by 0 bases and J by 4 bases, with 11 bases left in between. The CDR3 loop is CASSPPGWGADTQYF. CDR3 DNA sequence: TGTGCCAGCTCACCACCTGGGTGGGGAGCAGATACGCAGTATTTT.

This clonotype has a handful of counts. This rearrangement joins TRBV29-1 to TRBJ2-3; TRBD2 matches 7 bases. With 4 bases clipped from V and 4 bases from J, the junction kept 2 bases outside the gene matches. The CDR3 is 12 amino acids. Germline V gives CDR1 SQVTM, CDR2 ANQGSEA. CDR3 sequence: CSVGREPDTQYF. The CDR3 DNA reads TGCAGCGTTGGGCGGGAGCCAGATACGCAGTATTTT.

This rearrangement joins TRBV4-3 to TRBJ2-1; 8 bases agree with TRBD1. Germline values: CDR1 LGHNA, CDR2 YSLEER. V was clipped by 2 bases and J by 8 bases; unmatched bases: 8. The CDR3 is 15 residues long. CDR3 residues: CASSQSGGSFDEQFF. The CDR3 DNA is TGCGCCAGCAGCCAATCAGGGGGCAGTTTCGATGAGCAGTTCTTC.

The chain joins TRBV3-1 to TRBJ2-1; TRBD2 is a possible D gene (6 bases). The CDR3 is made up of 14 amino acids. Germline V gene sequence: CDR1 LGHDT, CDR2 YNNKEL (reference sequence). Trimming cost V 4 bases and J 6 bases, with 13 bases left between them. CDR3 region: CASSPAGTLNEQFF. In DNA form, the CDR3 reads TGTGCCAGCAGCCCCGCCGGGACTCTCAATGAGCAGTTCTTC.

The rearrangement links TRBV28 to TRBJ2-7; D gene ambiguous. The J call may be in error: the DNA end matches TRBJ2-5 better. This CDR3 has 13 residues. Per the germline V gene, CDR1 is MDHEN and CDR2 is SYDVKM. The CDR3 here is CASTPRWTETQYF. CDR3 in DNA: TGTGCCAGCACACCAAGGTGGACGGAGACCCAGTACTTC.

V is TRBV27 and J is TRBJ2-3; TRBD2 aligns across 11 bases. After removal of 10 bases from V and 2 bases from J, the junction contained 5 bases not matched to a gene. Germline-derived CDR1 and CDR2 are MNHEY and SMNVEV (reference sequence). This CDR3 is built from 14 residues. The chain's CDR3 is CATKLAGATDTQYF. CDR3 coding DNA: TGTGCCACCAAACTAGCGGGGGCCACAGATACGCAGTATTTT.

This clonotype was counted only a few times. An end of the junction differs from the germline gene, which may be a read error. V and J are TRBV4-2 and TRBJ2-3; 8 nucleotides agree with TRBD1. The CDR3 sequence is 16 residues long. The germline V gene has CDR1 LGHNA and CDR2 YNFKEQ. The DNA of the CDR3 is TGCGCCAGCAGCCAAGATCAGGGGGCTGGCACAGATACGCAGTATTTT. It codes for CASSQDQGAGTDTQYF.

V gene TRBV9 combines with J gene TRBJ2-5, with D hard to call. Gene TRBJ2-7 matches the end of the DNA better, so the J call may be wrong. The germline V gene has CDR1 SGDLS and CDR2 YYNGEE. The CDR3 runs 12 residues. This CDR3 reads CASSVVSHEQYF. The CDR3 bases are TGTGCCAGCAGCGTAGTATCCCACGAGCAGTACTTC.

The sample holds a few counts of this clonotype. This sequence joins TRBV7-9 and TRBJ2-7; TRBD1 matches at 8 bases. Germline CDR1 and CDR2: SEHNR and FQNEAQ (reference sequence). Trimming took 0 bases from V and 4 from J; bases not matched to a gene: 11. CDR3 length: 17 residues. CDR3 DNA: TGTGCCAGCAGCTTAGCAGGACAGGGTTTCGGGGCTTACGAGCAGTACTTC. Translation: CASSLAGQGFGAYEQYF.

This chain connects TRBV7-2 to TRBJ2-7; maybe TRBD2 (6 bases). The CDR3 covers 14 residues. V lost 5 bases and J lost 2, with 13 bases in between. Germline V gene data show CDR1 as SGHTA and CDR2 as FQGNSA. CDR3 DNA: TGTGCCAGCAGCCAATCACTAGCAGCCTACGAGCAGTACTTC. Amino acids: CASSQSLAAYEQYF.

The chain couples TRBV28 to TRBJ1-1; TRBD1 aligns across 7 bases. The CDR3 sequence is 15 residues long. The V segment lost 4 bases and the J segment 4 bases; nucleotides outside the gene matches: 9. Germline values: CDR1 MDHEN, CDR2 SYDVKM. The CDR3: CASSSQGGRGTEAFF. The CDR3 DNA follows: TGTGCCAGCAGTTCCCAGGGGGGGCGGGGCACTGAAGCTTTCTTT.

The chain is built from TRBV7-9 and TRBJ1-3; no clear D gene. Trimming left V 7 bases short and J 0 bases short, with 13 bases between. The CDR3 contains 15 residues. CDR1 is SEHNR and CDR2 is FQNEAQ in the germline V gene (reference sequence). The CDR3 sequence is CASNHPADSGNTIYF. CDR3 nucleotide sequence: TGTGCCAGCAACCACCCGGCGGACTCTGGAAACACCATATATTTT. The full variable domain, its missing parts supplied by reference TRBV7-9 and TRBJ1-3, is DTGVSQNPRHKITKRGQNVTFRCDPISEHNRLYWYRQTLGQGPEFLTYFQNEAQLEKSRLLSDRFSAERPKGSFSTLEIQRTEQGDSAMYLCASNHPADSGNTIYFGEGSWLTVV.

This chain connects TRBV24-1 to TRBJ1-2, with TRBD1 matching 10 bases. After removal of 2 bases from V and 8 bases from J, the junction contained 4 bases not matched to a gene. CDR1 is KGHDR and CDR2 is SFDVKD in the germline V gene. This CDR3 comprises 14 residues. CDR3 residues: CATSDSGTGDGYTF. The CDR3 nucleotides read TGTGCCACCAGTGATTCCGGGACAGGGGACGGCTACACCTTC.

The chain links TRBV30 to TRBJ1-1; D is ambiguous. V was trimmed by 3 bases and J by 1 base, leaving 9 bases between them. The length of the CDR3 is 13 residues. Germline CDR1 and CDR2: GTSNPN and SVGIG (reference sequence). The CDR3 region has the DNA TGTGCCTGGAGACGGGAGAAGAACACTGAAGCTTTCTTT. Translating gives CAWRREKNTEAFF. The full variable domain, its missing parts supplied by reference TRBV30 and TRBJ1-1, is SQTIHQWPATLVQPVGSPLSLECTVEGTSNPNLYWYRQAAGRGLQLLFYSVGIGQISSEVPQNLSASRPQDRQFILSSKKLLLSDSGFYLCAWRREKNTEAFFGQGTRLTVV.

CDR3 DNA sequence: TGTGCCAGCAGTCCCCGGACGGGTTCCGTGGGCAATCAGCCCCAGCATTTT. It specifies CASSPRTGSVGNQPQHF. The chain combines TRBV12-3 or TRBV12-4 with TRBJ1-5; D gene uncertain. The length of the CDR3 is 17 residues. Trimming removed 5 bases from V and 2 bases from J, with 19 bases in between.

This clonotype showed up many times. This rearrangement joins TRBV5-1 to TRBJ2-1; D is undetermined. The V gene's germline CDR1 is SGHRS and CDR2 YFSETQ. V lost 2 bases to trimming and J lost 3 bases, with 6 bases between them. The CDR3 extends over 13 amino acids. CDR3: CASSLLDYNEQFF. For the CDR3, the DNA is TGCGCCAGCAGCTTACTGGACTACAATGAGCAGTTCTTC.

J is TRBJ2-7 and V is TRBV6-5; D possibly corresponds to TRBD2 (7 bases). The germline V gene has CDR1 MNHEY and CDR2 SVGAGI. The CDR3 contains 13 residues. Trimming cost V 4 bases and J 6 bases, with 13 bases left between them. The CDR3 reads CASSLRGGAEQYF. The DNA of the CDR3 is TGTGCCAGCAGTTTGAGGGGGGGAGCCGAGCAGTACTTC.

The chain carries TRBV12-3 or TRBV12-4 and TRBJ2-3, with 11 bases aligning to TRBD2. The CDR3 loop spans 18 amino acids. V shed 1 base and J 0 bases; nucleotides not matched to a gene: 6. In nucleotides, the CDR3 is TGTGCCAGCAGTTTAGACTCCGGGACTAGCGGCAGCACAGATACGCAGTATTTT. As protein: CASSLDSGTSGSTDTQYF.

The V and J genes are TRBV24-1 and TRBJ2-1; D remains ambiguous. Germline V lookup: CDR1 KGHDR, CDR2 SFDVKD. The CDR3 is 13 residues long. Trimming removed 3 bases at V and 8 bases at J, with 10 bases between. The CDR3 nucleotides read TGTGCCACCAGTGATGTCCTTGGGGATGAGCAGTTCTTC. It yields the protein CATSDVLGDEQFF.

This clonotype came up a few times. This sequence joins TRBV7-9 and TRBJ2-1, with D perhaps assigned TRBD1 or TRBD2 (5 bases each). This CDR3 has 13 amino acids. Trimming removed 5 bases at V and 5 bases at J, with 10 bases between. Germline-derived CDR1 and CDR2 are SEHNR and FQNEAQ (reference sequence). The CDR3 DNA sequence: TGTGCCAGCAGCCATCCGGGACACAATGAGCAGTTCTTC. Translation gives CASSHPGHNEQFF.